This T cell receptor beta chain was retrieved from a study of blood T cell repertoires in COVID-19. Method: immunoSEQ multiplex PCR; TCRdb's copy keeps in-frame clones and lacks some. Of about 90,000 clones in the sample, 75% to 95% are singletons; the top ten hold 2% to 2.5%. This CDR3 is built from 14 residues. Germline V gene lookup returns CDR1 SQVTM and CDR2 ANQGSEA. The ends were cut back, 0 bases at V and 9 bases at J, with 17 bases in the middle. This clonotype originated in a human donor with active COVID-19. The donor label of this sample is uncertain. Sequencing was done on a sample of peripheral blood. This sequence joins TRBV29-1 and TRBJ2-5, with a weak D call TRBD2 (6 bases). The CDR3 DNA reads TGCAGCGTTGAAGATCTTACTGGAGGAGGGGCCCAGTACTTC. Translating it yields CSVEDLTGGGAQYF.